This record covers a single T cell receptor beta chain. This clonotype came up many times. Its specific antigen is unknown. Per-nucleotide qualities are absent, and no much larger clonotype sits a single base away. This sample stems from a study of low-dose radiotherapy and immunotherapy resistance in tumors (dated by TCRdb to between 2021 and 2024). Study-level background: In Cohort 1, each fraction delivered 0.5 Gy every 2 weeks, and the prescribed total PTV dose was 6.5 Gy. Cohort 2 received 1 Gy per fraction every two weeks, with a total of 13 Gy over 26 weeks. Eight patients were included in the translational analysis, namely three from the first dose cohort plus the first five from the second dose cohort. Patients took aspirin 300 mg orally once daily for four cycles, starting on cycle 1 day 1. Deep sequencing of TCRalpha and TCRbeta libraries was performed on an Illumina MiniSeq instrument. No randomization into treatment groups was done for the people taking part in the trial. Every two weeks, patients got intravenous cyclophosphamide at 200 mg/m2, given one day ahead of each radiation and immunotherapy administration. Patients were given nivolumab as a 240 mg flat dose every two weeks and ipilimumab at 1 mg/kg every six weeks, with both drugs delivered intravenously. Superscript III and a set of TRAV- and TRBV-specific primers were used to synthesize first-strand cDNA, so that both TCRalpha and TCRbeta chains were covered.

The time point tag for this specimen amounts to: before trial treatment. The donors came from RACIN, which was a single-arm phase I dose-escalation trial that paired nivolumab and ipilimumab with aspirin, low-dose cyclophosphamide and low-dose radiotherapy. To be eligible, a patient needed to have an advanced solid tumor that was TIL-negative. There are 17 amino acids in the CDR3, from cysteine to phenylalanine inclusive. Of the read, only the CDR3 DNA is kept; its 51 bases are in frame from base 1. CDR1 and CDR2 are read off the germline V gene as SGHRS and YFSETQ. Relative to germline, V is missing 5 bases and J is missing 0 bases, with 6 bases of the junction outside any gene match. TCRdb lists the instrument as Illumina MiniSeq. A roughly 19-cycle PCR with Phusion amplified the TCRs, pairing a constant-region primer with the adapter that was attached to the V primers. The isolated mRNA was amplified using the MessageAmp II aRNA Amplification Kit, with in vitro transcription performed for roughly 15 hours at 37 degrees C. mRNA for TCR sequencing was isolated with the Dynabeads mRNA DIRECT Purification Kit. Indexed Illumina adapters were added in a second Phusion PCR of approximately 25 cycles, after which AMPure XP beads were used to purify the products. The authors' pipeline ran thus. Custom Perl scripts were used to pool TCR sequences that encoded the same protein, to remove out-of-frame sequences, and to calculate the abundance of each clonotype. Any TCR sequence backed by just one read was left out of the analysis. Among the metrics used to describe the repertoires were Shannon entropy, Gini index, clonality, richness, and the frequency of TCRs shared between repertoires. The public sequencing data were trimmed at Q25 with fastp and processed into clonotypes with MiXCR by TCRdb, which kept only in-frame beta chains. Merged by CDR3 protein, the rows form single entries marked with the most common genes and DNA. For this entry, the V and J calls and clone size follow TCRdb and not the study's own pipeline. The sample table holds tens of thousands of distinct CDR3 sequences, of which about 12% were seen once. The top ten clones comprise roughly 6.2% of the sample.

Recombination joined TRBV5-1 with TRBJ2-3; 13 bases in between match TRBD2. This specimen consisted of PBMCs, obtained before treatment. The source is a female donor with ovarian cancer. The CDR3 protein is CASRETSGRISTDTQYF. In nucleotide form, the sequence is TGCGCCAGCAGAGAGACTAGCGGGAGGATAAGCACAGATACGCAGTATTTT. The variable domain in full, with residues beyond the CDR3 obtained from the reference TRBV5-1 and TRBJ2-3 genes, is KAGVTQTPRYLIKTRGQQVTLSCSPISGHRSVSWYQQTPGQGLQFLFEYFSETQRNKGNFPGRFSGRQFSNSRSEMNVSTLELGDSALYLCASRETSGRISTDTQYFGPGTRLTVL.